This T cell receptor beta chain was sequenced during a study of spatial heterogeneity in lung cancer. Study-level background: The mean occurrence of each unique TCR and UMI combination in raw reads exceeded eight.

The CDR3 runs to 13 residues. The germline V and J ends were trimmed by 8 bases and 8 bases, with 18 bases remaining between them. The germline V gene has CDR1 SQVTM and CDR2 ANQGSEA. By sample fraction, this clonotype is medium-sized. The library was designed around alpha chains, so this beta chain is a stray read whose abundance carries little weight. Described time point: sample taken at primary tumor resection. Sequencing covered unsorted whole RNA taken from tumor, nontumor lung or frozen PBMC. Using its own MiXCR run on the 5' RACE reads, TCRdb lists one record per CDR3 protein. This sample carries about 13,000 distinct CDR3 sequences, 5.2% of them seen once, and the ten largest clones take about two fifths.

This clonotype was sampled from a human donor with early-stage non-small cell lung cancer. The specimen comprised lung tumor tissue, sampled at surgery. This chain connects TRBV29-1 to TRBJ1-4; D is perhaps TRBD1 (6 bases). The CDR3 region is CSCGGHQYEKLFF. The CDR3 bases are TGCAGCTGTGGGGGACACCAGTACGAAAAACTGTTTTTT.